The clone carrying this TCR beta chain showed up just once. Both CD4+ and CD8+ T cells were negatively isolated, and TEMRA cells underwent FACS enrichment. This entry belongs to a study of CD8 T cells in Susac syndrome. CDR1 is SNHLY, CDR2 FYNNEI, per germline. Unmatched junction bases numbered 5, after V lost 4 bases and J lost 3 bases. This CDR3 comprises 14 residues. After extraction with the RNeasy kit, roughly 0.5 to 1 ug of the RNA was reverse transcribed using random hexamers. The method of amplification for TCR beta CDR3 was immunoSEQ multiplex PCR, covering 54 Vbeta and 13 Jbeta. Each CDR3 protein is one row after TCRdb ran MiXCR on the immunoSEQ multiplex PCR reads. Of roughly 150,000 distinct CDR3 sequences listed, about 94% were seen once; the top ten hold around 0.21%.

J is TRBJ2-7 and V is TRBV2; 8 bases map to TRBD2. The TCR was taken from a human donor with multiple sclerosis. Specimen: CD8+ T cells from PBMCs. CDR3 DNA: TGTGCCAGCAGTGCGGCTAGCGGGTACTACGAGCAGTACTTC. Protein: CASSAASGYYEQYF.